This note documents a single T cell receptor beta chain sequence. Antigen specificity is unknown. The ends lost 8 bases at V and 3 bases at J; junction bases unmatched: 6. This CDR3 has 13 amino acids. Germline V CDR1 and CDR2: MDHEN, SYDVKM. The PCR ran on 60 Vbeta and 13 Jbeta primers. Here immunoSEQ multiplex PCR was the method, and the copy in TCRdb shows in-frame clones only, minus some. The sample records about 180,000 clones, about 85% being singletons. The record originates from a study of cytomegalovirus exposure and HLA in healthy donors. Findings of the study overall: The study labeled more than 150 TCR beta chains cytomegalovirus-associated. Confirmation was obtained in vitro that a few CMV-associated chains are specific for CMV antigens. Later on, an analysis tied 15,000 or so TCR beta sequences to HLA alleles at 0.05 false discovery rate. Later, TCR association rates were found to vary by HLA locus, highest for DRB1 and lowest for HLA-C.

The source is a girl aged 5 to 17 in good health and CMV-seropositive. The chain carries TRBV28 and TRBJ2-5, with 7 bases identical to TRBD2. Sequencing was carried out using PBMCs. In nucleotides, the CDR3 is TGTGCCAGCGCTAAGCGGGGCGAAGAGACCCAGTACTTC. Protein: CASAKRGEETQYF.